These 3 T cell receptor beta chains were all obtained from the same sample, sequenced in a study of blood T cell repertoires in COVID-19. Clones were read by immunoSEQ multiplex PCR, and TCRdb kept only the in-frame ones, dropping some. In the table there are 540,000 or so clones, 85% to 90% of which are singletons. Source material: peripheral blood. These receptors all stem from a woman between 45 and 60 years old with COVID-19, enrolled during active disease.

The chain links TRBV5-1 to TRBJ2-7, with 12 bases identical to TRBD2. The CDR3 length is 16 residues. Trimming removed 4 bases from V and 2 bases from J; junction bases left unmatched: 7. The germline CDR1 and CDR2 sequences are SGHRS and YFSETQ. CDR3 nucleotide sequence: TGCGCCAGCAGCCCCGGGACTAGCGGGTACCCCTACGAGCAGTACTTC. Protein product: CASSPGTSGYPYEQYF.

The rearrangement uses TRBV7-6 and TRBJ1-1; TRBD1 is a possible D gene (5 bases). The CDR3 is made up of 15 amino acids. Per the germline V gene, CDR1 is SGHVS and CDR2 is FNYEAQ. V shed 8 bases and J shed 0 bases, with 16 bases lying between them. The CDR3 DNA follows: TGTGCCAGCGGAAAGGGGCCCGACATGAACACTGAAGCTTTCTTT. Amino acid sequence: CASGKGPDMNTEAFF. Full variable domain (rest looked up from reference TRBV7-6 and TRBJ1-1): GAGVSQSPRYKVTKRGQDVALRCDPISGHVSLYWYRQALGQGPEFLTYFNYEAQQDKSGLPNDRFSAERPEGSISTLTIQRTEQRDSAMYRCASGKGPDMNTEAFFGQGTRLTVV.

This rearrangement joins TRBV9 to TRBJ2-7, with 8 nucleotides matching TRBD2. CDR1 and CDR2 from the germline V gene are SGDLS and YYNGEE. V was clipped by 0 bases and J by 3 bases; unmatched bases: 5. The CDR3 spans 15 residues. CDR3 DNA sequence: TGTGCCAGCAGCGTAGATGGTAGCGGGGTCTACGAGCAGTACTTC. Amino acid sequence: CASSVDGSGVYEQYF.